The T cell receptor beta chain described here comes from a study of quantifying T cell responses using KT2 cells. Study context: TCR alpha and beta constant-region primers primed reverse transcription of RNA.

The V and J ends lost 0 bases and 5 bases respectively, with 11 bases between them. The CDR3 has 15 amino acids. Germline V lookup: CDR1 LGHNA, CDR2 YNFKEQ. A single-stranded UMI oligo with SP2 sequence was ligated to cDNA 3' ends. An equimolar mix of RC1.1 and RC1.2 primed the beta chain across TRBC1 and TRBC2. TCRdb re-derived calls from the UMI-ligation and nested PCR reads in MiXCR, one entry per CDR3 protein. The table includes roughly 50,000 distinct CDR3 sequences, over 9% detected once. This clonotype was observed many times. Sequencing input: PBMCs spiked with cells of the T cell clone KT2. This chain links TRBV4-2 with TRBJ2-1, with D unresolved. This TCR derives from a human donor. This CDR3 reads CASSQDMGSHNEQFF. DNA for the CDR3: TGTGCCAGCAGCCAAGATATGGGGTCCCACAATGAGCAGTTCTTC.